The text below deals with one T cell receptor (beta chain). These data are taken from a study of blood T cell repertoires in COVID-19. About the study: The analysed material was cDNA or gDNA that came from T cells, B-cell-depleted T cells, or PBMCs.

Study processing details: Counts of nucleated cells, estimated from reference gene primer amplification, were obtained. Profiling relied on immunoSEQ multiplex PCR, and the TCRdb table lists in-frame clones only, not all of them. The V and J calls and the clone size are those of that table, but D and trimming were determined from the DNA. Of some 60,000 clones in the sample, around 90% were seen once. The sequencing sample was made of peripheral blood. This sequence originates from a man aged 55 to 70 with acute or convalescent COVID-19.

Here the CDR3 DNA reads TGCGCCAGCAGCTTAGGGACTACCTACGAGCAGTACTTC. It codes for CASSLGTTYEQYF. This chain uses TRBV5-1 with TRBJ2-7; 7 bases agree with TRBD2. The CDR3 loop spans 13 amino acids. Germline V gene data show CDR1 as SGHRS and CDR2 as YFSETQ. V gave up 2 bases and J gave up 2 bases; unmatched junction bases: 1.